One and the same sample provided the 8 T cell receptor beta chains below, sequenced in a study of T-cell reconstitution after alpha-beta-depleted transplantation in children (dated by TCRdb to about 2016). The library was prepared using PCR. The instrument was an Illumina HiSeq 2500. TCR library preparation used molecular barcoding, with unique molecular identifiers applied to normalize quantification of the TCRbeta repertoire. TCRdb reprocessing: public reads trimmed at Q25 with fastp, clones called with MiXCR, in-frame beta chains kept. When rows share a CDR3 protein, they turn into one entry using the most common DNA and genes. The table for this sample lists a few hundred thousand distinct CDR3 sequences; around 8.9% of them were counted only once. Approximately 4.7% of the sample is taken by the ten largest. The sample was PBMCs from the stem cell graft donor, taken from the stem cell graft. These receptor sequences come from a human donor who donated a stem cell graft to a child with SCID.

This clonotype was observed many times. The CDR3 nucleotides read TGCAGTGCCAGATCAGGACAGGGCTATTCTGAAGCTTTCTTT. This encodes CSARSGQGYSEAFF. The chain couples TRBV20-1 to TRBJ1-1; the match to TRBD1 covers 8 bases. The J segment lost 6 bases and the V segment lost 6 bases, leaving 12 bases of the junction unmatched. The V gene's germline CDR1 is DFQATT and CDR2 SNEGSKA (reference sequence). The CDR3 is made up of 14 amino acids.

This clonotype has at least ten counts. The chain recombines TRBV5-1 with TRBJ2-1, with 8 bases fitting TRBD1. CDR3 length: 15 amino acids. V dropped 4 bases and J dropped 0; count of bases not matched to a gene: 3. CDR1 is SGHRS and CDR2 is YFSETQ in the germline V gene. This CDR3 reads CASSLTGDSYNEQFF. For the CDR3, the DNA is TGCGCCAGCAGCCTGACAGGGGACTCCTACAATGAGCAGTTCTTC.

This clonotype was counted ten times or more. The V gene is TRBV20-1, the J gene TRBJ1-4; a weak D match, TRBD1 (6 bases). Between the trimmed V and J ends, which lost 0 bases and 2 bases, there was a span of 10 bases. Germline V gives CDR1 DFQATT, CDR2 SNEGSKA (reference sequence). The CDR3 has 15 amino acids. The CDR3 is CSARDWGATNEKLFF. The CDR3 DNA sequence: TGCAGTGCTAGAGATTGGGGGGCCACTAATGAAAAACTGTTTTTT.

This clonotype was counted at least ten times. The rearrangement links TRBV12-3 or TRBV12-4 to TRBJ1-6, with TRBD1 matching 7 bases. This CDR3 has 18 amino acids. Trimming cost V 6 bases and J 4 bases; bases outside gene matches: 15. This chain's CDR3 is CASSRDSRWEQYNSPLHF. CDR3 DNA: TGTGCCAGCAGCAGGGACAGCCGGTGGGAACAGTATAATTCACCCCTCCACTTT.

This clonotype has ten or more counts. This chain joins TRBV29-1 and TRBJ1-1; D not resolved. The CDR3 consists of 13 residues. V lost 3 bases to trimming and J lost 9 bases, with 17 bases between them. CDR1 and CDR2 (germline): SQVTM, ANQGSEA. Here the CDR3 reads CSVDRIWGSQAFF. The CDR3 DNA is TGCAGCGTTGATAGGATCTGGGGATCCCAAGCTTTCTTT.

This clonotype was recorded many times. The chain joins TRBV20-1 to TRBJ2-7; 7 positions match TRBD1. This CDR3 region has 17 residues. V lost 5 bases, J lost 3 bases, and 19 bases stayed unmatched. The germline CDR1 and CDR2 sequences are DFQATT and SNEGSKA (reference sequence). DNA of the CDR3: TGCAGTGCTCACGGACAGGAGGCTTCCCTCCGGGGCTACGAGCAGTACTTC. Translated: CSAHGQEASLRGYEQYF.

This clonotype was seen repeatedly, ten times or more. The CDR3 nucleotides read TGCAGTGCTCCCCGCCAAGCACAGGGTTGGTGGGGCTACACCTTC. Translating gives CSAPRQAQGWWGYTF. The chain combines TRBV20-1 with TRBJ1-2; TRBD1 is a possible D gene (6 bases). Trimming stripped 5 bases from V and 8 bases from J, with 24 bases between. CDR1 is DFQATT, CDR2 SNEGSKA, per germline (reference sequence). CDR3 length equals 15 residues.

This clonotype appeared a single time. The V gene is TRBV7-8, the J gene TRBJ2-7; D is unclear. In germline, CDR1 is SGHVS, CDR2 FQNEAQ. Trimming cost V 5 bases and J 3 bases, with 14 bases left between them. The CDR3 sequence is 14 residues long. CDR3 sequence (DNA): TGTGCCAGCAGCCCCCGTCGGACGGGCTACGAGCAGTACTTC. Encoded protein: CASSPRRTGYEQYF.